This T cell receptor (beta chain) was obtained from a study of beta chain features in type 1 diabetes. Expressed TCRB transcripts were sequenced, since all the RNA that had been isolated was reverse transcribed. The repertoire was sequenced with immunoSEQ multiplex PCR; TCRdb's copy has only in-frame clones and lacks some. The sample shows under 300,000 clones, 25% to 30% of them seen only once. Markers CD45RO/CCR7/CD25/CD127/CD95/CD27 served to sort CD4+ naive, central memory, regulatory and stem cell-like memory cells. V was pared by 4 bases and J by 2 bases, with 5 bases between. The germline V gene has CDR1 SQVTM and CDR2 ANQGSEA. The CDR3 has 11 residues.

The receptor comes from a man aged 30 to 39 in good health. V gene TRBV29-1 combines with J gene TRBJ2-5; D is uncertain. Sequences were obtained from central memory CD4+ T cells from blood. The CDR3 reads CSVGLQETQYF. The CDR3 nucleotides read TGCAGCGTTGGACTTCAAGAGACCCAGTACTTC.